The T cell receptor (beta chain) under discussion was sequenced for a study of response to subunit inactivated influenza vaccine. Study-wide results and caveats: Few new T cells, the authors suggested, are recruited by each seasonal influenza vaccination.

Germline V CDR1 and CDR2: SGHRS, YFSETQ. V was clipped by 2 bases and J by 5 bases, with 8 bases between them. This CDR3 spans 13 amino acids. On this clonotype itself: What it recognizes is unknown.

MiXCR, applied by TCRdb to the RT-PCR reads, yields one record per CDR3 protein. The sample includes hundreds of thousands of distinct CDR3 sequences, roughly 14% of them seen just once. This sequence originates from a man aged 45-65 years who received an inactivated influenza vaccine. Sequences were derived from PBMCs from blood, sampled roughly 12 days after vaccination. The chain employs TRBV5-1 and TRBJ2-4; weak D call: TRBD1 (5 bases). The CDR3 sequence: CASSLGRENIQYF. Here the CDR3 DNA reads TGCGCCAGCAGCTTAGGCAGGGAAAACATTCAGTACTTC.